This TCR beta chain was recorded in a study of blood T cell repertoires in COVID-19. Deletions cut 5 bases from V and 5 bases from J, with 21 bases between. There are 16 residues in the CDR3. In germline, CDR1 is SEHNR, CDR2 FQNEAQ (reference sequence). The authors' processing: Estimated nucleated cell counts came from reference gene primer amplification. This table comes from immunoSEQ multiplex PCR, and its TCRdb copy is limited to in-frame clones, with some not included. The V and J calls and clone size are taken from that table; D and trimming were inferred from the DNA. The sample consists of 100,000 to 130,000 clones, 84% of them appearing once.

The TCR sequence derives from a human donor in a cohort sampled during active COVID-19. The sample taken for sequencing was peripheral blood. The chain links TRBV7-9 to TRBJ2-5; a weak D match, TRBD1 (6 bases). CDR3 sequence: CASSPGAWGRRETQYF. In DNA form, the CDR3 reads TGTGCCAGCAGCCCAGGCGCTTGGGGGCGACGGGAGACCCAGTACTTC.